The next 8 T cell receptor beta chains were all read from a single sample in a study of blood T cells in healthy people across ages. Through a sample-barcoded 5' primer and a J-beta primer mix, a second PCR was run for about 6 to 11 cycles. TCRdb redid the calling of the 5' RACE reads with MiXCR, one entry per CDR3 protein. Here the sample spans 800,000 or so distinct CDR3 sequences, roughly 25% being singletons. The sample was also linked to a second study, of T cells of mothers and their children.

Sequenced sample: blood. Receptor source: a boy younger than 18 in good health.

In this sample, this clonotype turned up a few times. V and J are TRBV20-1 and TRBJ2-5; D perhaps matches TRBD2 (6 bases). CDR3 length: 13 amino acids. Germline V CDR1 and CDR2: DFQATT, SNEGSKA (reference sequence). The CDR3 is CSGSPRGQETQYF. The CDR3 region has the DNA TGCAGCGGGTCACCGCGGGGCCAAGAGACCCAGTACTTC.

This clonotype appeared many times. The rearrangement uses TRBV12-3 or TRBV12-4 and TRBJ1-2; 7 positions match TRBD1. The CDR3 is made up of 12 amino acids. The junction had 0 bases not matched to a gene; V was cut back by 1 base and J by 7 bases. The CDR3 DNA reads as TGTGCCAGCAGTTTAGACAGGGGTGGCTACACCTTC. Encoded protein: CASSLDRGGYTF.

In this sample, this clonotype turned up once. The chain links TRBV4-3 to TRBJ2-5, with 10 bases lining up with TRBD2. The better agreement between TRBJ2-7 and the DNA end casts doubt on the J call. The CDR3 consists of 16 residues. The germline V gene has CDR1 LGHNA and CDR2 YSLEER. The CDR3 DNA reads TGCGCCAGCAGCCAAGATGGTAGCGGGGGGCCCTACGAGCAGTACTTC. Translation: CASSQDGSGGPYEQYF.

The rearrangement links TRBV6-1 to TRBJ2-4; 13 bases match TRBD2. This CDR3 is built from 17 residues. The V gene end was trimmed by 4 bases and the J gene end by 0 bases; junction bases not matched to a gene: 3. Germline CDR1 and CDR2: MNHNS and SASEGT. CDR3 region: CASSGTSGSGAKNIQYF. CDR3 coding DNA: TGTGCCAGCAGTGGGACTAGCGGGAGTGGAGCCAAAAACATTCAGTACTTC.

J is TRBJ2-2 and V is TRBV6-5; either TRBD1 or TRBD2 may supply D (5 bases each). Germline CDR1 reads MNHEY; CDR2 reads SVGAGI. The CDR3 runs to 14 residues. The V end was cut by 8 bases, the J end by 4 bases, with 14 bases between. The CDR3 DNA sequence: TGTGCCAGCTCGAGGGACCAGTCCACCGGGGAGCTGTTTTTT. Its translation is CASSRDQSTGELFF.

This clonotype was found a few times. The J gene is TRBJ2-7, the V gene TRBV28, with TRBD1 identical over 10 bases. The CDR3 loop spans 15 amino acids. Germline assignment: CDR1 MDHEN and CDR2 SYDVKM. Unmatched junction bases numbered 9, after V lost 5 bases and J lost 5 bases. CDR3 nucleotide sequence: TGTGCCAGCAGTCAGACAGGGGGCCTCGGGGACGAGCAGTACTTC. Its translation: CASSQTGGLGDEQYF. The whole variable domain, remainder taken from reference TRBV28 and TRBJ2-7, is DVKVTQSSRYLVKRTGEKVFLECVQDMDHENMFWYRQDPGLGLRLIYFSYDVKMKEKGDIPEGYSVSREKKERFSLILESASTNQTSMYLCASSQTGGLGDEQYFGPGTRLTVT.

The rearrangement uses TRBV6-4 and TRBJ2-1; D remains unclear. Germline CDR1 and CDR2: MRHNA and SNTAGT. Trimming removed 5 bases from V and 0 bases from J, with 14 bases in between. The CDR3 length is 16 residues. The CDR3 protein is CASSSGSYSSYNEQFF. CDR3 in DNA: TGTGCCAGCAGTAGTGGCAGCTATTCCTCCTACAATGAGCAGTTCTTC.

V and J are TRBV5-4 and TRBJ1-4; 8 bases fit TRBD1. In germline, CDR1 is SGHNT, CDR2 YYREEE (reference sequence). The ends lost 4 bases at V and 8 bases at J; junction bases unmatched: 7. CDR3 length: 14 residues. The CDR3 here is CASSPDREREKLFF. The DNA of the CDR3 is TGTGCCAGCAGCCCGGACAGGGAACGGGAAAAACTGTTTTTT.